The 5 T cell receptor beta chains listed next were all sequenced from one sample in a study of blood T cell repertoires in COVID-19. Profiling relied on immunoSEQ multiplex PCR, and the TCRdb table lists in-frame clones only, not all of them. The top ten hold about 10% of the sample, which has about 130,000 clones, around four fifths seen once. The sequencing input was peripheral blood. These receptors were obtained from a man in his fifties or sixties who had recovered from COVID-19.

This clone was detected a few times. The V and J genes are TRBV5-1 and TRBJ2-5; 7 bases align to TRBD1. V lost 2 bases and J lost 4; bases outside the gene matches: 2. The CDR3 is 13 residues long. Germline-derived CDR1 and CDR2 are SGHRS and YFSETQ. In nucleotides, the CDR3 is TGCGCCAGCAGCTTAAACAGGGGAGAGACCCAGTACTTC. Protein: CASSLNRGETQYF.

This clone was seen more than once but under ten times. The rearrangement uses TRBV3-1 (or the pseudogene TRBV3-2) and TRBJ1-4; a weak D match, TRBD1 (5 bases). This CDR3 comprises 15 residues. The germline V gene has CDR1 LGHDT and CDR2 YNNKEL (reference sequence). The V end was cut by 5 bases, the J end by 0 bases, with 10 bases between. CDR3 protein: CASSTRGATNEKLFF. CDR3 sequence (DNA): TGTGCCAGCAGCACACGGGGGGCAACTAATGAAAAACTGTTTTTT.

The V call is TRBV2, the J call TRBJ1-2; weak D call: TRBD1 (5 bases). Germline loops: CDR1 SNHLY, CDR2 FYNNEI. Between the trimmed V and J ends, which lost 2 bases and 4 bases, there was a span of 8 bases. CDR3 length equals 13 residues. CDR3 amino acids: CASSERQLYGYTF. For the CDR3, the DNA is TGTGCCAGCAGTGAAAGACAGCTCTATGGCTACACCTTC.

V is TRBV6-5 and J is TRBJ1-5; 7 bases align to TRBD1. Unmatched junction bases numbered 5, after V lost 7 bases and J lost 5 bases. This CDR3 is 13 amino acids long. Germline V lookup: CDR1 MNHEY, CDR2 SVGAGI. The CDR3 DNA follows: TGTGCCAGCACCCTCGACAGGGATCAGCCCCAGCATTTT. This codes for CASTLDRDQPQHF.

As DNA, the CDR3 is TGTGCCAGCAGTTTAGGGGGGGGCGCGAGTTCACCCCTCCACTTT. Its translation is CASSLGGGASSPLHF. The rearrangement uses TRBV28 and TRBJ1-6; TRBD1 might be the D (6 bases). Trimming pared 2 bases from V and 9 bases from J, leaving 14 bases between. The CDR3 extends over 15 amino acids. Per the germline V gene, CDR1 is MDHEN and CDR2 is SYDVKM.